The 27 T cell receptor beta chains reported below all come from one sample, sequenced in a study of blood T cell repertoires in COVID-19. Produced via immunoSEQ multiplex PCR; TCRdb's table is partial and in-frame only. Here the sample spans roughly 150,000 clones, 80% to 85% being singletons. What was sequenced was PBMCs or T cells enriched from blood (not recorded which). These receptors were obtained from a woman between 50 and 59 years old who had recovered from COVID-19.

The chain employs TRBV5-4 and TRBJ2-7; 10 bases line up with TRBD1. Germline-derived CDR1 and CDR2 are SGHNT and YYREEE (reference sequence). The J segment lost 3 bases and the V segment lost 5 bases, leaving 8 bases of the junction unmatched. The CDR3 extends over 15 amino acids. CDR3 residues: CASSPGTGVVYEQYF. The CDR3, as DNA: TGTGCCAGCAGTCCCGGGACAGGGGTTGTCTACGAGCAGTACTTC.

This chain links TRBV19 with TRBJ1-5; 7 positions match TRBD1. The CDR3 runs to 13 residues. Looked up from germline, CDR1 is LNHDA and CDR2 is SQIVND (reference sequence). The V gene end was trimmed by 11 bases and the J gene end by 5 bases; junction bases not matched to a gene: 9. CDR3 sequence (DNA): TGTGCCTCACGAGGGGGCCCGGATCAGCCCCAGCATTTT. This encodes CASRGGPDQPQHF.

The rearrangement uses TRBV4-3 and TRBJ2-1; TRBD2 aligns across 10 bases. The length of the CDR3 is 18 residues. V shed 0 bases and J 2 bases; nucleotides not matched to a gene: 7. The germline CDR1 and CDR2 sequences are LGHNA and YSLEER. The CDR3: CASSQDRASGRPYNEQFF. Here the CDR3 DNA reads TGCGCCAGCAGCCAAGATCGGGCTAGCGGGAGACCCTACAATGAGCAGTTCTTC.

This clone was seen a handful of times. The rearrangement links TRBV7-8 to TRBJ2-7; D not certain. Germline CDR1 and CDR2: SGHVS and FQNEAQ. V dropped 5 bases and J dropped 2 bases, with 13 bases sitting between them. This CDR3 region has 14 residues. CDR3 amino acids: CASSLQLRPYEQYF. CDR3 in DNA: TGTGCCAGCAGCCTACAGCTACGGCCCTACGAGCAGTACTTC. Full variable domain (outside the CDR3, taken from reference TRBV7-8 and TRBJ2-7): GAGVSQSPRYKVAKRGQDVALRCDPISGHVSLFWYQQALGQGPEFLTYFQNEAQLDKSGLPSDRFFAERPEGSVSTLKIQRTQQEDSAVYLCASSLQLRPYEQYFGPGTRLTVT.

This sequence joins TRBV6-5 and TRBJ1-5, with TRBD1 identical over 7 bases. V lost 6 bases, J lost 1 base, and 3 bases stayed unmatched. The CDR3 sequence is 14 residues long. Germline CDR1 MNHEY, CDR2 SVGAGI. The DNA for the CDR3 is TGTGCCAGCAGGGTGACAGGGAGCAATCAGCCCCAGCATTTT. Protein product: CASRVTGSNQPQHF.

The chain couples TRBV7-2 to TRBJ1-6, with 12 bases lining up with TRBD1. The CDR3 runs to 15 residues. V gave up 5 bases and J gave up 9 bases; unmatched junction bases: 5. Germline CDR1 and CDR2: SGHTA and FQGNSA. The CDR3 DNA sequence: TGTGCCAGCAGCGGGACAGGGGGCAAAGGTTCACCCCTCCACTTT. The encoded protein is CASSGTGGKGSPLHF.

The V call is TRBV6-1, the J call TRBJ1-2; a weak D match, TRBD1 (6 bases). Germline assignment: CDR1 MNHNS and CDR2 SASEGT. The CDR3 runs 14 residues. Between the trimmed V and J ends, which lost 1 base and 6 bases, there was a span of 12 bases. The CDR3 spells CASSEGQVGHGYTF. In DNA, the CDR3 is TGTGCCAGCAGTGAAGGACAGGTGGGGCATGGCTACACCTTC.

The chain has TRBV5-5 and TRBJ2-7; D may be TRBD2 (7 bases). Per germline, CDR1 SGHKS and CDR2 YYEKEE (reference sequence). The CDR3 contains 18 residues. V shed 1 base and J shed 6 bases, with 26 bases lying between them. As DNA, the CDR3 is TGTGCCAGCAGCTTGTCTTCGGGGGGCGACGGTAGGGTATTCGAGCAGTACTTC. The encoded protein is CASSLSSGGDGRVFEQYF.

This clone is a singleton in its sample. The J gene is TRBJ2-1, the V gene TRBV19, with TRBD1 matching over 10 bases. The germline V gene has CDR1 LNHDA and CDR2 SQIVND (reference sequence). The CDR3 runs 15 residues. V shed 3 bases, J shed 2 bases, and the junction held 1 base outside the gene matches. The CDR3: CASSMDRGTYNEQFF. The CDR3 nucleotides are TGTGCCAGTAGTATGGACAGGGGGACCTACAATGAGCAGTTCTTC.

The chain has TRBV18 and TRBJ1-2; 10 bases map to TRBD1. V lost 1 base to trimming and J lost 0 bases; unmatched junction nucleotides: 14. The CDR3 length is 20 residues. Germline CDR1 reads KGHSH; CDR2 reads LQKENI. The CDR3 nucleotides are TGTGCCAGCTCACCACGGAAACTGGGACAGGGGCATGCTCCTAACTATGGCTACACCTTC. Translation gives CASSPRKLGQGHAPNYGYTF.

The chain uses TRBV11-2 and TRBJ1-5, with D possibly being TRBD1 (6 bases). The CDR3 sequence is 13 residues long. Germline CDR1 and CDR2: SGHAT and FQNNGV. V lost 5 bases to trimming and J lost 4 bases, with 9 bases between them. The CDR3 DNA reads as TGTGCCAGCAGCCCACAGGGAAATCAGCCCCAGCATTTT. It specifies CASSPQGNQPQHF.

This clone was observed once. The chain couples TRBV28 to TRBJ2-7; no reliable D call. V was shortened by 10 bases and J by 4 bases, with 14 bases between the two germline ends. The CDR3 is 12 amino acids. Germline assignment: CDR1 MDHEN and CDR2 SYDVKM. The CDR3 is CATVTSAYEQYF. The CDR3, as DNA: TGTGCCACCGTGACTTCAGCTTACGAGCAGTACTTC.

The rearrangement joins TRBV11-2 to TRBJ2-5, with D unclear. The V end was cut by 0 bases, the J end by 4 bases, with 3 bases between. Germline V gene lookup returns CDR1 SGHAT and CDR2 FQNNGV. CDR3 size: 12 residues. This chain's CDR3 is CASSLDRETQYF. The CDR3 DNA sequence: TGTGCCAGCAGCTTAGATCGAGAGACCCAGTACTTC.

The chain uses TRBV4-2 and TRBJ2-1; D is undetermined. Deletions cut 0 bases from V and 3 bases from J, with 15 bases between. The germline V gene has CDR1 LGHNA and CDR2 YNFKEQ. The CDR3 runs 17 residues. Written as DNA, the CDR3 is TGTGCCAGCAGCCAAGAACGGAGTACAACCTTCTACAATGAGCAGTTCTTC. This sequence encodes CASSQERSTTFYNEQFF.

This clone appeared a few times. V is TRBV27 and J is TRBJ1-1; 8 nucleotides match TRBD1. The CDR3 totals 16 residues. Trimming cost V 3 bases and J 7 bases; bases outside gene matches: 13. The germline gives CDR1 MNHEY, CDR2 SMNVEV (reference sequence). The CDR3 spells CASSFAQGAIGIEAFF. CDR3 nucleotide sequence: TGTGCCAGCAGTTTCGCCCAGGGGGCGATTGGAATTGAAGCTTTCTTT.

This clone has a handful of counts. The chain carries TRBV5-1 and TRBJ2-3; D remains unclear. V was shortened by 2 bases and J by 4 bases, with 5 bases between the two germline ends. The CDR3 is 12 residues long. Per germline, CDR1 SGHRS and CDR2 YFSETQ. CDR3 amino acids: CASSFPSDTQYF. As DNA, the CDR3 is TGCGCCAGCAGCTTCCCTTCAGATACGCAGTATTTT.

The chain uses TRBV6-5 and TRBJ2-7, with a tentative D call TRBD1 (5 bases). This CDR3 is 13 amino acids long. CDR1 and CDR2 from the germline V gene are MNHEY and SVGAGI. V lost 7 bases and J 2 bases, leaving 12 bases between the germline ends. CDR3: CASNQGSPYEQYF. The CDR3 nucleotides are TGTGCCAGCAATCAGGGATCCCCCTACGAGCAGTACTTC.

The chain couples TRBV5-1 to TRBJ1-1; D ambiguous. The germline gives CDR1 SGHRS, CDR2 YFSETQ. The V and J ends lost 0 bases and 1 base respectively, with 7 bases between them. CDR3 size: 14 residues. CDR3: CASSLESKNTEAFF. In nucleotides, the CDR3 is TGCGCCAGCAGCTTGGAAAGCAAGAACACTGAAGCTTTCTTT. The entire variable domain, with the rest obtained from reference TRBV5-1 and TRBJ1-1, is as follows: KAGVTQTPRYLIKTRGQQVTLSCSPISGHRSVSWYQQTPGQGLQFLFEYFSETQRNKGNFPGRFSGRQFSNSRSEMNVSTLELGDSALYLCASSLESKNTEAFFGQGTRLTVV.

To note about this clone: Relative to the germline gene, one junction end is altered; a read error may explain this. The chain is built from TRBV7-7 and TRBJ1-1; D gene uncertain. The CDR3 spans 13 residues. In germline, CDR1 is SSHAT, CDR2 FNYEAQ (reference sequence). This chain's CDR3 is CASSQEVNTEAFF. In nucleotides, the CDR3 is TGTGCTAGCAGCCAGGAGGTGAACACTGAAGCTTTCTTT. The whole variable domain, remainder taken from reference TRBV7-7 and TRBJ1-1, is GAGVSQSPRYKVTKRGQDVTLRCDPISSHATLYWYQQALGQGPEFLTYFNYEAQPDKSGLPSDRFSAERPEGSISTLTIQRTEQRDSAMYRCASSQEVNTEAFFGQGTRLTVV.

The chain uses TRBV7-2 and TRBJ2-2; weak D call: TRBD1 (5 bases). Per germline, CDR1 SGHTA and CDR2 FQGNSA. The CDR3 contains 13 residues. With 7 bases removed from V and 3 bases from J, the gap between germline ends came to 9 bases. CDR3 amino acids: CASTGHDTGELFF. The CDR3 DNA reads TGTGCCAGCACCGGACACGACACCGGGGAGCTGTTTTTT.

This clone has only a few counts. CDR3 loop: CASSFQGRGDTQYF. CDR3 DNA: TGTGCCAGCAGTTTCCAGGGGAGAGGAGATACGCAGTATTTT. The V call is TRBV27, the J call TRBJ2-3; tentatively, D is TRBD1 (6 bases). Trimming took off 3 bases at V and 5 bases at J, with 12 bases between the two ends. The CDR3 length is 14 residues. CDR1 MNHEY and CDR2 SMNVEV come from the germline V gene (reference sequence).

CDR3 bases: TGTGCCAGCAGCGTAGAGGGGACAGGCTCCACCGGGGAGCTGTTTTTT. It specifies CASSVEGTGSTGELFF. V and J are TRBV9 and TRBJ2-2; 8 nucleotides match TRBD1. This CDR3 region has 16 residues. CDR1 is SGDLS, CDR2 YYNGEE, per germline. With 0 bases clipped from V and 4 bases from J, the junction kept 5 bases outside the gene matches.

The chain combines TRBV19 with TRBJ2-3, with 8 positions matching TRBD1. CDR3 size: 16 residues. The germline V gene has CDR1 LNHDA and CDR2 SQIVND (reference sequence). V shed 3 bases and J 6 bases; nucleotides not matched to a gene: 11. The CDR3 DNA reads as TGTGCCAGTAGTATCCGAGACAGGGGAAATGGGGATACGCAGTATTTT. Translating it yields CASSIRDRGNGDTQYF.

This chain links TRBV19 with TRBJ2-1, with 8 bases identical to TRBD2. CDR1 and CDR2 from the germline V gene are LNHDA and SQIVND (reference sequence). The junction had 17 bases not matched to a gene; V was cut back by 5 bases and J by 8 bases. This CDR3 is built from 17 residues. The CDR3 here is CASSSPTGTRGWDEQFF. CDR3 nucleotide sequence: TGTGCCAGTAGTTCACCTACGGGGACTAGAGGTTGGGATGAGCAGTTCTTC.

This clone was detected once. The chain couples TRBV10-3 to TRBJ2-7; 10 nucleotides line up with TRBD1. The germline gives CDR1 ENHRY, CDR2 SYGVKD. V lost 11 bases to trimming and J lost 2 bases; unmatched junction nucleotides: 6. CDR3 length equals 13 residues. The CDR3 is CAVRTGGTYEQYF. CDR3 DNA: TGTGCCGTCCGGACAGGGGGGACCTACGAGCAGTACTTC.

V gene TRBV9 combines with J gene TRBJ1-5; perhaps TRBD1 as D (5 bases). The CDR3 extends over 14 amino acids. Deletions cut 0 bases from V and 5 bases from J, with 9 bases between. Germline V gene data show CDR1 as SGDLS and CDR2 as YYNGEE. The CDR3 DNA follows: TGTGCCAGCAGCGTAGCCGGGGGGGATCAGCCCCAGCATTTT. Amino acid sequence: CASSVAGGDQPQHF.

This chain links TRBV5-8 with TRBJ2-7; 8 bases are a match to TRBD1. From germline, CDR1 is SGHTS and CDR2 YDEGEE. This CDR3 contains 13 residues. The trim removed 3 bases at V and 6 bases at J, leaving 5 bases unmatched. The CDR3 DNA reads TGTGCCAGCAGCTCGCAAACAGGGGGCGAGCAGTACTTC. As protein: CASSSQTGGEQYF. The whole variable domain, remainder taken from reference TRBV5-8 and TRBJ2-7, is EAGVTQSPTHLIKTRGQQATLRCSPISGHTSVYWYQQALGLGLQFLLWYDEGEERNRGNFPPRFSGRQFPNYSSELNVNALELEDSALYLCASSSQTGGEQYFGPGTRLTVT.